Listed here is a single T cell receptor beta chain. Which antigen it targets is not known. No base quality information exists; no much larger clone differs at one position. These data are taken from a study of T cell responses to AZD1222 COVID-19 vaccine (dated by TCRdb to the early 2020s). Study-level background: A total of roughly 240 trial participants underwent TCR sequencing, of whom roughly 210 received two doses of AZD1222 and around 25 received two doses of the MenACWY control vaccine. Enrollment into the trials was organized by age into subgroups of 18-55, 56-69 and 70-plus years, and those subgroups contained approximately 150, 30 and 60 TCR-sequenced participants, respectively. The paper as a whole reports these results and caveats: Reportedly, close to half of the unique spike-specific TCRs recognized epitopes lying outside the regions that are mutated in the B.1.351 and B.1.1.7 variants. Because no day 14 peak-response samples were available, the repertoires could be characterized only after the peak T cell response. Only six or seven AZD1222 recipients were SARS-CoV-2 seropositive at baseline, limiting conclusions about previously exposed vaccinees. The whole spike protein was spanned by vaccine-associated CD4 TCRs, and dominant responses were seen in regions 160-218 and 743-854. Spike-specific TCR breadth and depth rose significantly after two AZD1222 doses compared with day 0 and with MenACWY recipients. Participants were mostly white British, with more females than males. The authors suggested clonal diversity may have been underestimated. The 56-69-year group was small, and its depth increase did not reach significance, likely because of low power.

The CDR3 regions of human TCRbeta chains were analyzed by immunosequencing. The original methods were these. TCRs in the repertoires were matched against a reference library of SARS-CoV-2-specific TCRs that had been generated with the MIRA antigen-specificity platform. Breadth meant the fraction of unique TCRs that were SARS-CoV-2-associated, whereas depth meant the fraction of total T cells that were SARS-CoV-2-associated. Using the MIRA data, each spike-specific TCR was mapped to the spike region that the TCR reacts to and placed in a CD4 or CD8 class. Log10-transformed breadth and depth values were compared by one-way ANOVA with Sidak's multiple comparisons tests. Held by TCRdb, this immuneACCESS table contains in-frame sequences only and omits some clones. Under half of the omission traces to an unresolved V gene where checked; the cause of the rest is unknown. The D gene and trimming were derived from the DNA, and the V and J assignments and clone size from that table. This sample has over 150,000 clones in its table, and 94% of those were observed once. The ten biggest clones cover 1.5% to 2% of the sample.

The sample's time point label, decoded: about 28 days (+/-7) after the second vaccine dose. Because spike-specific TCR depth and breadth did not differ between the two schedules, AZD1222 recipients who got a second dose at roughly 4 weeks were pooled with those who got a second dose at roughly 12 weeks. Vaccinee samples were obtained from the UK trials COV001 and COV002, which included a single-blind randomized controlled phase 2/3 trial of AZD1222 (ChAdOx1 nCoV-19) in healthy adults. Trial participant PBMC samples were collected at day 0 and day 28 after the second dose for TCRbeta chain sequencing. Trimming accounts for 6 bases at V and 1 base at J, while the number of junction bases matched to no gene is 3. The CDR3 runs 15 amino acids, cysteine and phenylalanine included. The retained sequence is limited to the CDR3, 45 bases, with the frame set at the first base. CDR1 and CDR2 (MNHEY, SVGAGI) derive from the germline V gene.

Specimen: peripheral blood, collected 28 days after the second AZD1222 dose. Recombination connected TRBV6-5 to TRBJ2-3, and 11 junctional nucleotides match TRBD2. The TCR was taken from an adult who received the AZD1222 COVID-19 vaccine. For the CDR3, the sequence is CASRPGLAGTDTQYF. The DNA sequence is given as TGTGCCAGCAGACCGGGACTAGCGGGCACAGATACGCAGTATTTT.